The rows below give T cell receptor beta chains drawn from one sample of a study of vaccination and CD4 T cells after COVID-19. These receptors have no known antigen. TCRdb ran MiXCR on the PCR reads and lists one entry per CDR3 protein. The table lists some 22,000 distinct CDR3 sequences, 55% to 65% of them singletons, with 20% to 25% in the top ten. Sequencing was performed on CD4+ T cells from blood, cultured in vitro, taken before SARS-CoV-2 vaccination. The receptors here all came from a human donor who received a COVID-19 vaccine. CDR3s leave out the opening cysteine and the closing phenylalanine or tryptophan.

v_call	j_call	cdr3_length	cdr3_aa
TRBV12-3/TRBV12-4	TRBJ1-3	13	ASSLSGTGGNTIY
TRBV10-3	TRBJ2-3	14	AIRITGAGGTDTQY
TRBV6-5	TRBJ1-5	12	ASSYGRINQPQH
TRBV7-2	TRBJ1-5	13	ASSLRHGAEQPQH
TRBV7-2	TRBJ2-3	10	ASSLMGDTQY
TRBV6-1	TRBJ1-4	13	ASSMTGGRSEKLF
TRBV5-1	TRBJ2-4	11	ASSLGTRNIQY
TRBV20-1	TRBJ1-2	10	SAMEGNYGYT
TRBV10-1	TRBJ1-5	10	ASSEANQPQH
TRBV7-9	TRBJ1-2	13	ASSPGVSRGHGYT